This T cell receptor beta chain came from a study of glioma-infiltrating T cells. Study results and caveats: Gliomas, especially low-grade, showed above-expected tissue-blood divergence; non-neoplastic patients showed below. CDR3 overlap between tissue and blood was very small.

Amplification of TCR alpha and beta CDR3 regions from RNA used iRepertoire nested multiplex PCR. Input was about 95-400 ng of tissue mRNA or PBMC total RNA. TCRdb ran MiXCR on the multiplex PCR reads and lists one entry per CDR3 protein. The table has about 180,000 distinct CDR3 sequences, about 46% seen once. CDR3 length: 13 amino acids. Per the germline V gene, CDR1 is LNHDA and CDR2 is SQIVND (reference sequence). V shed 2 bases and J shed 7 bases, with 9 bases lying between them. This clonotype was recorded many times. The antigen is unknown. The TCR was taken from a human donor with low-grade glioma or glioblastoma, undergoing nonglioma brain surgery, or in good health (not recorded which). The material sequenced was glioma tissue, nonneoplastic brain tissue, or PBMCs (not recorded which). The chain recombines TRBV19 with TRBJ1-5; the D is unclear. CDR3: CASSIKVRQPQHF. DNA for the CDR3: TGTGCCAGTAGTATAAAGGTGAGGCAGCCCCAGCATTTT.